This T cell receptor beta chain was identified in a study of tumor and adjacent non-tumor tissue in lung cancer. Whole-study results and caveats: Patients with more diverse tumor TCRs had worse survival. Top 100 clones took a larger repertoire share in normal lung. TCR diversity was significantly greater in tumor than normal lung tissue.

In the case of this clonotype: Antigen specificity is unknown.

Germline V CDR1 and CDR2: MDHEN, SYDVKM. V lost 8 bases, J lost 9 bases, and 16 bases lay in between. The CDR3 is 12 residues long. This sample's RNA came from whole unsorted tissue. More than 3 cm separated this lung sample from the edge of the tumor. Donors were chemotherapy-naive, newly diagnosed lung cancer surgical patients in China, August–late 2014. TCRbeta libraries were built with three rounds of nested PCR, modified from ARM-PCR. A single record per CDR3 protein comes from TCRdb applying MiXCR to the multiplex PCR reads. This sample has about 60,000 distinct CDR3 sequences, with 61% found just once.

The sequence was collected from a man aged 65-85 years with non-small cell lung cancer. The material sequenced was distant non-tumor lung tissue. The chain recombines TRBV28 with TRBJ1-2, with a tentative D call TRBD1 (6 bases). Here the CDR3 reads CASGGRVYSYTF. The DNA of the CDR3 is TGTGCCAGCGGGGGCAGGGTATACAGCTACACCTTC.